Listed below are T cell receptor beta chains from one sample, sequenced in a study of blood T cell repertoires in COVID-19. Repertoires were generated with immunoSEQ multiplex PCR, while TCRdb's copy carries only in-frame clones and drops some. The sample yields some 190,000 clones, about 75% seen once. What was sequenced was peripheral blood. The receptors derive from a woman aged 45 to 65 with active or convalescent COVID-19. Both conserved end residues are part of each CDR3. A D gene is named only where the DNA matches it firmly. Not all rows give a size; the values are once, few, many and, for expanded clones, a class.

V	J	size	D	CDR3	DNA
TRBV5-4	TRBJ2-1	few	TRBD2	CASSFRTSGGRNEQFF	TGTGCCAGCAGTTTTAGGACTAGCGGGGGGCGAAATGAGCAGTTCTTC
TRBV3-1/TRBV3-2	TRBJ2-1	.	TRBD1	CASSQGGGASYNEQFF	TGTGCCAGCAGCCAAGGAGGGGGCGCCTCCTACAATGAGCAGTTCTTC
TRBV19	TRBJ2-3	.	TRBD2	CASSMSGTTSTDTQYF	TGTGCCAGTAGTATGTCCGGGACTACCAGCACAGATACGCAGTATTTT
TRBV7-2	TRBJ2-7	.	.	CASSFSGTPVYEQYF	TGTGCCAGCAGCTTTTCCGGGACACCCGTCTACGAGCAGTACTTC
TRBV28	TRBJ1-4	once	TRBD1	CASNPQQGAGEKLFF	TGTGCCAGCAACCCTCAGCAGGGGGCTGGGGAAAAACTGTTTTTT
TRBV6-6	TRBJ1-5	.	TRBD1	CASSRDRDNQPQHF	TGTGCCAGCAGCCGGGACAGGGACAATCAGCCCCAGCATTTT
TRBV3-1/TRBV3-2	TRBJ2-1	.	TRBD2	CASSQALAGWGQFF	TGTGCCAGCAGCCAAGCCCTAGCGGGTTGGGGGCAGTTCTTC
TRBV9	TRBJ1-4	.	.	CASSGGGVNEKLFF	TGTGCCAGCAGCGGAGGGGGGGTGAATGAAAAACTGTTTTTT
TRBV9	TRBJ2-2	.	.	CASSARMGRTGELFF	TGTGCCAGCAGCGCTAGAATGGGGAGGACCGGGGAGCTGTTTTTT
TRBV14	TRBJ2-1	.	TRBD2	CASSPQIEAGAYNEQFF	TGTGCCAGCAGCCCTCAAATAGAAGCGGGAGCCTACAATGAGCAGTTCTTC
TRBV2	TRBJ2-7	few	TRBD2	CASTIPGEGYEQYF	TGTGCCAGCACCATTCCCGGGGAGGGCTACGAGCAGTACTTC
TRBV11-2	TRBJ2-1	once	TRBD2	CASSLDRAGAKGEQFF	TGTGCCAGCAGCTTAGATCGAGCGGGGGCTAAAGGGGAGCAGTTCTTC
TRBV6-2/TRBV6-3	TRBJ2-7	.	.	CASSSGQPGGEQYF	TGTGCCAGCAGTTCGGGTCAACCCGGAGGCGAGCAGTACTTC
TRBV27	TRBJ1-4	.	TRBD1	CASRRTGAPVTNEKLFF	TGTGCCAGCAGGAGGACAGGGGCCCCGGTTACGAATGAAAAACTGTTTTTT
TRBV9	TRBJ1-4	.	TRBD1	CASSGGTGEEKLFF	TGTGCCAGCAGCGGGGGGACAGGGGAAGAAAAACTGTTTTTT
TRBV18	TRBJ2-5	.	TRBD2	CASSPPLMTSGETQYF	TGTGCCAGCTCACCACCGCTTATGACTAGCGGGGAGACCCAGTACTTC
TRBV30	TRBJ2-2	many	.	CAWIQTRGTGELFF	TGTGCCTGGATCCAAACGCGGGGCACCGGGGAGCTGTTTTTT
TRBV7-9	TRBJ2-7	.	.	CASSGLAHGEQYF	TGTGCCAGCAGCGGGCTGGCGCATGGCGAGCAGTACTTC
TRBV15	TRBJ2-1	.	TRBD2	CATSRTHGGGNEQFF	TGTGCCACCAGCAGAACCCATGGGGGGGGGAATGAGCAGTTCTTC
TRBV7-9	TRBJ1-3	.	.	CASSGAGGRESGNTIYF	TGTGCCAGCAGCGGAGCGGGAGGCAGGGAGTCTGGAAACACCATATATTTT
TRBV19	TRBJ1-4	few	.	CASSTLGGGNEKLFF	TGTGCCAGTAGTACTCTCGGGGGTGGGAATGAAAAACTGTTTTTT
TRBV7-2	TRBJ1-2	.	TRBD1	CASSRRTGPMGYYTF	TGTGCCAGCAGCCGCCGGACAGGGCCAATGGGGTACTACACCTTC
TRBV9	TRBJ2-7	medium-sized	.	CASSVQGGSDEQYF	TGTGCCAGCAGCGTCCAGGGGGGATCGGACGAGCAGTACTTC
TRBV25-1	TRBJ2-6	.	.	CASSKVGVGANVLTF	TGTGCCAGCAGTAAAGTAGGGGTTGGGGCCAACGTCCTGACTTTC
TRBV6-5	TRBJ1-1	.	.	CASRLKSPNTEAFF	TGTGCCAGCAGGCTGAAAAGCCCGAACACTGAAGCTTTCTTT
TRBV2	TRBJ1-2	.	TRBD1	CASRGQGHYGYTF	TGTGCCAGCAGAGGACAGGGGCACTATGGCTACACCTTC
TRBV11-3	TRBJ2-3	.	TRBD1	CASSYGTALTDTQYF	TGTGCCAGCAGCTATGGGACAGCGCTCACAGATACGCAGTATTTT
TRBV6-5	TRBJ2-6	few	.	CASREGSGANVLTF	TGTGCCAGCAGGGAGGGCTCTGGGGCCAACGTCCTGACTTTC
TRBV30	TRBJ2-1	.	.	CAWGGASYNEQFF	TGTGCCTGGGGGGGGGCTAGCTACAATGAGCAGTTCTTC
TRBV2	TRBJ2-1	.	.	CASSEEVSSYNEQFF	TGTGCCAGCAGTGAGGAGGTTAGCTCCTACAATGAGCAGTTCTTC
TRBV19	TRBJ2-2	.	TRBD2	CASSALGAGGDTGELFF	TGTGCCAGTAGTGCCCTTGGAGCGGGGGGCGACACCGGGGAGCTGTTTTTT
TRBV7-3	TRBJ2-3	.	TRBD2	CASSSWDLAGSTDTQYF	TGTGCCAGCAGCTCATGGGATCTAGCGGGAAGCACAGATACGCAGTATTTT
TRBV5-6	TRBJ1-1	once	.	CASTPGGFFGTEAFF	TGTGCCAGCACCCCGGGGGGCTTCTTCGGAACTGAAGCTTTCTTT
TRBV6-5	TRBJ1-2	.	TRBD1	CASSYPSGTGGYGYTF	TGTGCCAGCAGTTACCCCTCTGGGACAGGGGGCTATGGCTACACCTTC